These T cell receptor beta chains were read from a single sample in a study of T cell responses to AZD1222 COVID-19 vaccine. This table comes from immunoSEQ multiplex PCR, and its TCRdb copy is limited to in-frame clones, with some not included. In the table there are about 130,000 clones, just over 85% of which are singletons. The sample was peripheral blood, taken on day 0 of MenACWY control vaccination. The receptors here all came from an adult in good health. Each CDR3 is given with its conserved first and last residue. D genes are given only for firm matches. Clone size appears in some rows only: once, few, many, or a class for an expanded clone.

j_call | clone_size | d_call | v_call | cdr3_nt | cdr3_aa
TRBJ1-1 | NA | TRBD1 | TRBV5-6 | TGTGCCAGCAGCCGGTTTTCGGGACAGATGAACACTGAAGCTTTCTTT | CASSRFSGQMNTEAFF
TRBJ2-7 | NA | TRBD1 | TRBV7-3 | TGTGCCAGCGGCACCCGGGACAGGGTGAACGAGCAGTACTTC | CASGTRDRVNEQYF
TRBJ2-3 | NA | TRBD2 | TRBV9 | TGTGCCAGCAGCCCCCGACTGGCGGGGGGCGCAGATACGCAGTATTTT | CASSPRLAGGADTQYF
TRBJ2-7 | NA | TRBD2 | TRBV30 | TGTGCCTGGAGTCCGACTAGCGGGAGTGGTGAGCAGTACTTC | CAWSPTSGSGEQYF
TRBJ1-5 | NA | TRBD1 | TRBV6-5 | TGTGCCAGCAAAAGACAGGGTAGGAATCAGCCCCAGCATTTT | CASKRQGRNQPQHF
TRBJ1-3 | NA | NA | TRBV15 | TGTGCCACCAGCAGAGCTGTCGGGGTCAGCTCTGGAAACACCATATATTTT | CATSRAVGVSSGNTIYF
TRBJ2-2 | once | NA | TRBV9 | TGTGCCAGCAGCACGGGGGTTTACGGGGAGCTGTTTTTT | CASSTGVYGELFF
TRBJ2-7 | once | NA | TRBV5-1 | TGCGCCAGCAGCTTGGGCGGCTACGAGCAGTACTTC | CASSLGGYEQYF
TRBJ1-5 | NA | NA | TRBV6-5 | TGTGCCAGCAGTTACGAGGGAGGGAATCAGCCCCAGCATTTT | CASSYEGGNQPQHF
TRBJ1-1 | NA | NA | TRBV10-2 | TGCGCCAGCAGTGAGCCAGTAGCAGCGGTCCACACTGAAGCTTTCTTT | CASSEPVAAVHTEAFF
TRBJ2-6 | NA | TRBD1 | TRBV28 | TGTGCCAGCAGTTGGGGACAGACCTCTGGGGCCAACGTCCTGACTTTC | CASSWGQTSGANVLTF
TRBJ1-4 | few | NA | TRBV4-1 | TGCGCCAGCAGCCAAGGGCCATTCCCTGGAAAACTGTTTTTT | CASSQGPFPGKLFF
TRBJ2-2 | NA | NA | TRBV9 | TGTGCCAGCAGCGCCGTACAGGGAAGCGGGGAGCTGTTTTTT | CASSAVQGSGELFF
TRBJ1-5 | few | NA | TRBV4-1 | TGCGCCAGCAGCGGGGGCCGGGGGGACCAGCCCCAGCATTTT | CASSGGRGDQPQHF
TRBJ2-1 | NA | TRBD2 | TRBV11-3 | TGTGCCAGCAGCTCCGGGACTAGCGGGGCCCTGGAGCAGTTCTTC | CASSSGTSGALEQFF
TRBJ1-2 | once | NA | TRBV7-2 | TGTGCCAGCACCGAGAGGAGGAACCCAGCTAACTATGGCTACACCTTC | CASTERRNPANYGYTF
TRBJ2-1 | NA | NA | TRBV28 | TGTGCCAGCAGTTTTTGGAATGAGCAGTTCTTC | CASSFWNEQFF
TRBJ1-1 | NA | NA | TRBV29-1 | TGCAGCGTAATTCCCGGGACGAGGGCATCTGAAGCTTTCTTT | CSVIPGTRASEAFF
TRBJ1-1 | NA | NA | TRBV30 | TGTGCCTCAATCAAGGGGCTGAACACTGAAGCTTTCTTT | CASIKGLNTEAFF
TRBJ1-4 | NA | NA | TRBV19 | TGTGCCAGTAGTATGGAGCACGGGAGTGCAACTAATGAAAAACTGTTTTTT | CASSMEHGSATNEKLFF
TRBJ1-5 | NA | TRBD1 | TRBV28 | TGTGCCAGCATCACACCAACAGGGGGCAATCAGCCCCAGCATTTT | CASITPTGGNQPQHF
TRBJ2-3 | NA | NA | TRBV19 | TGTGCCAGTAGTATAGGGGGCGGGAAAAGCACAGATACGCAGTATTTT | CASSIGGGKSTDTQYF
TRBJ2-5 | NA | TRBD2 | TRBV18 | TGTGCCAGCTCACCACAAAGATCTAGCGGTGGTGAGACCCAGTACTTC | CASSPQRSSGGETQYF
TRBJ1-2 | NA | NA | TRBV5-1 | TGCGCCAGCAGCTTGACAGACACTAACTATGGCTACACCTTC | CASSLTDTNYGYTF
TRBJ1-1 | NA | NA | TRBV11-2 | TGTGCCAGCAGCAGCCCCCGAGGAGGCACTGAAGCTTTCTTT | CASSSPRGGTEAFF
TRBJ1-1 | NA | NA | TRBV9 | TGTGCCAGCAGCGTAGGGGTTGGTCCCCTAACTGAAGCTTTCTTT | CASSVGVGPLTEAFF
TRBJ1-1 | NA | NA | TRBV11-2 | TGTGCCAGCAGCTTAGTCCCTCCAGGGCTGGCGGACACTGAAGCTTTCTTT | CASSLVPPGLADTEAFF
TRBJ1-5 | NA | TRBD1 | TRBV4-1 | TGCGCCAGCAGCCAAGTCCCGCTACGGACAGGGGGTCAGCCCCAGCATTTT | CASSQVPLRTGGQPQHF
TRBJ2-7 | NA | NA | TRBV20-1 | TGCAGTGCGAAGATAAACCCCGAGCAGTACTTC | CSAKINPEQYF
TRBJ2-3 | NA | NA | TRBV6-4 | TGTGCCAGCAGTGACCCCCCCAAGGACAGTTTTCCATTTTTTACGCAGTATTTT | CASSDPPKDSFPFFTQYF
TRBJ2-3 | once | TRBD1 | TRBV9 | TGTGCCAGCAGCGCCCCCGGGACAGTATTCCCAGATACGCAGTATTTT | CASSAPGTVFPDTQYF
TRBJ2-2 | NA | NA | TRBV24-1 | TGTGCCACCAGCCGGGATCTTCGAGGGGAGCTGTTTTTT | CATSRDLRGELFF